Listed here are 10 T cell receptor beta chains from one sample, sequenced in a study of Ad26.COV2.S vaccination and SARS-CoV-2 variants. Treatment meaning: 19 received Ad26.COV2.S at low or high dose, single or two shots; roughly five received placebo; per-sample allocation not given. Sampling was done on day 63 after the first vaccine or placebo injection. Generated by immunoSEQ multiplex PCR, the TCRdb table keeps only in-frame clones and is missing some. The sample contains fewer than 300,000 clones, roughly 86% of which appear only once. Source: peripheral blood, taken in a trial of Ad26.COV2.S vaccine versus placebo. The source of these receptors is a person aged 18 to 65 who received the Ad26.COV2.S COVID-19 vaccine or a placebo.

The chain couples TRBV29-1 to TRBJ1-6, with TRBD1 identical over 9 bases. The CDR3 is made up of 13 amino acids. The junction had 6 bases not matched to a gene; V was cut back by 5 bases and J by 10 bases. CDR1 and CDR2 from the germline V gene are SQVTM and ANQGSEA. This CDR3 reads CSVTRDRDSPLHF. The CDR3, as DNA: TGCAGCGTTACCCGGGACAGGGACTCACCCCTCCACTTT.

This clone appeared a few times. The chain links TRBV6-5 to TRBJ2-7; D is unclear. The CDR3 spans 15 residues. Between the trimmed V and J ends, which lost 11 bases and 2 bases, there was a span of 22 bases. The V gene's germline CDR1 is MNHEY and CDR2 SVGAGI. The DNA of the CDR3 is TGTGCCGTCCGATCAGTCCGGCTTGGGACCTACGAGCAGTACTTC. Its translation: CAVRSVRLGTYEQYF.

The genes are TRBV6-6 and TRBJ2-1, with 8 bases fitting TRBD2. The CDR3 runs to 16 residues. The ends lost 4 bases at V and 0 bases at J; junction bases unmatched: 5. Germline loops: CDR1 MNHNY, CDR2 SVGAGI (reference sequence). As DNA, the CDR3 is TGTGCCAGCAGTTCTAGCGGGCGGAGCTCCTACAATGAGCAGTTCTTC. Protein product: CASSSSGRSSYNEQFF.

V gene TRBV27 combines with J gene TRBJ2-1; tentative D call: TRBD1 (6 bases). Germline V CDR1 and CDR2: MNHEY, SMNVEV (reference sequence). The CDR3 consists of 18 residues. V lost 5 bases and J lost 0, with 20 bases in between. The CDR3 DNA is TGTGCCAGCAGTCCAATGGACAGATTACCCAGCTCCTACAATGAGCAGTTCTTC. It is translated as CASSPMDRLPSSYNEQFF.

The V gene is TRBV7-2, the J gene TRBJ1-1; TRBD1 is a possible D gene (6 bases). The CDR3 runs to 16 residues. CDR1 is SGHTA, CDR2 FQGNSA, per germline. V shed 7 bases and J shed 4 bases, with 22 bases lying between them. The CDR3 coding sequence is TGTGCCAGCACCCCTATTGCAGGGGAAGGGCCCACTGAAGCTTTCTTT. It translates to CASTPIAGEGPTEAFF.

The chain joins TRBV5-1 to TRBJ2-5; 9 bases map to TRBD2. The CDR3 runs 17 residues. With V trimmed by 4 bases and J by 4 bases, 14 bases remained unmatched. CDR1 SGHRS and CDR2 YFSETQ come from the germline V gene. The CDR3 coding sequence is TGCGCCAGCAGCCTACTAGCGGGTACCGGGCGGGTAGAGACCCAGTACTTC. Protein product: CASSLLAGTGRVETQYF.

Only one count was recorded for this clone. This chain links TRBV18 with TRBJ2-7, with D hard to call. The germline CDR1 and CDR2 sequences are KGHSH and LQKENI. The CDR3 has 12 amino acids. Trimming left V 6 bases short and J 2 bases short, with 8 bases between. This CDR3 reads CASSPTTYEQYF. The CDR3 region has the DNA TGTGCCAGCTCCCCCACGACCTACGAGCAGTACTTC. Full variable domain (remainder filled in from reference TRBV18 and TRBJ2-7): NAGVMQNPRHLVRRRGQEARLRCSPMKGHSHVYWYRQLPEEGLKFMVYLQKENIIDESGMPKERFSAEFPKEGPSILRIQQVVRGDSAAYFCASSPTTYEQYFGPGTRLTVT.

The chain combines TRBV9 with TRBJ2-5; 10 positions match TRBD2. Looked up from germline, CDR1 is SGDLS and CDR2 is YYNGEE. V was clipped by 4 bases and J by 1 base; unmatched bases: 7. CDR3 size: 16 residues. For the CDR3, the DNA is TGTGCCAGCAGCCCGAGGACTAGCGGAAGCCAAGAGACCCAGTACTTC. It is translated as CASSPRTSGSQETQYF. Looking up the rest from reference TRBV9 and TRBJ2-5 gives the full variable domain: DSGVTQTPKHLITATGQRVTLRCSPRSGDLSVYWYQQSLDQGLQFLIQYYNGEERAKGNILERFSAQQFPDLHSELNLSSLELGDSALYFCASSPRTSGSQETQYFGPGTRLLVL.

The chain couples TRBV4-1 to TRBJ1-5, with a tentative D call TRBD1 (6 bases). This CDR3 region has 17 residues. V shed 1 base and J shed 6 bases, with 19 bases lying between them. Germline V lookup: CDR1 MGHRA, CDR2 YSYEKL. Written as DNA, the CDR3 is TGCGCCAGCAGCCAAGCAATAGGAGGGGGGCAGGTTCAGCCCCAGCATTTT. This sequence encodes CASSQAIGGGQVQPQHF.

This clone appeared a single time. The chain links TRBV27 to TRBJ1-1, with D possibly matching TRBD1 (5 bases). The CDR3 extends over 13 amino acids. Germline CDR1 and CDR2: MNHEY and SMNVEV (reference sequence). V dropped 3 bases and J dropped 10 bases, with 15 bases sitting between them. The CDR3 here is CASSLVSAQGAFF. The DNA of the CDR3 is TGTGCCAGCAGTTTGGTATCGGCCCAGGGAGCTTTCTTT.